Below are 21 T cell receptor beta chains sequenced from a single sample in a study of blood T cell repertoires in COVID-19. TCRdb's copy holds only in-frame clones and misses some; the assay was immunoSEQ multiplex PCR. The data show 490,000 or so clones, 80% to 90% seen once. Sequencing used PBMCs or T cells enriched from blood (not recorded which). These receptors were obtained from a woman aged 55-70 years who had recovered from COVID-19.

The chain links TRBV2 to TRBJ1-5; possible D gene TRBD1, 5 bases. The CDR3 contains 14 residues. V lost 2 bases to trimming and J lost 7 bases, with 12 bases between them. The germline V gene has CDR1 SNHLY and CDR2 FYNNEI. The CDR3 region is CASSECGGCQPQHF. The CDR3 nucleotides are TGTGCCAGCAGTGAATGTGGGGGGTGCCAGCCCCAGCATTTT.

The chain uses TRBV24-1 and TRBJ2-3; D may be TRBD1 (5 bases). The V gene's germline CDR1 is KGHDR and CDR2 SFDVKD. The CDR3 consists of 14 residues. Trimming removed 5 bases at V and 0 bases at J, with 8 bases between. This CDR3 is CATSGQRSTDTQYF. The CDR3 bases are TGTGCCACCAGTGGACAGCGTAGCACAGATACGCAGTATTTT.

This chain uses TRBV11-2 with TRBJ2-3, with 12 bases that match TRBD2. The germline V gene encodes CDR1 SGHAT and CDR2 FQNNGV. J lost 4 bases, V lost 7 bases, and 9 bases had no gene match. The CDR3 covers 16 residues. The CDR3 here is CASTPRASGGADTQYF. For the CDR3, the DNA is TGTGCCAGCACCCCTCGGGCTAGCGGGGGGGCAGATACGCAGTATTTT.

The chain has TRBV7-6 and TRBJ1-4; 7 nucleotides align to TRBD1. V lost 5 bases to trimming and J lost 4 bases; unmatched junction nucleotides: 7. From germline, CDR1 is SGHVS and CDR2 FNYEAQ. The CDR3 loop spans 15 amino acids. The CDR3 sequence is CASSLRTGLNEKLFF. In DNA, the CDR3 is TGTGCCAGCAGCCTTCGGACAGGCCTTAATGAAAAACTGTTTTTT.

The chain combines TRBV15 with TRBJ2-2, with D perhaps matching TRBD2 (5 bases). CDR1 and CDR2 (germline): LNHNV, YYDKDF (reference sequence). Trimming removed 4 bases from V and 4 bases from J, with 10 bases in between. The CDR3 spans 14 residues. CDR3 bases: TGTGCCACCAGCACCCGGGAAGGCACCGGGGAGCTGTTTTTT. Translating gives CATSTREGTGELFF.

Comment on this clone: Other DNA sequences of this sample code for an identical CDR3. This chain joins TRBV5-1 and TRBJ2-3; 7 bases are a match to TRBD2. CDR3 size: 17 residues. In germline, CDR1 is SGHRS, CDR2 YFSETQ. J lost 1 base, V lost 0 bases, and 8 bases had no gene match. Written as DNA, the CDR3 is TGCGCCAGCAGCTTGGGATCGTCTAGCGGAGGCACAGATACGCAGTATTTT. Translating it yields CASSLGSSSGGTDTQYF.

This clone has just a few counts. With only one base between it and a far larger clone, this is likely a read error. The chain carries TRBV6-5 and TRBJ1-5, with a possible D match to TRBD1 (6 bases). CDR1 is MNHEY, CDR2 SVGAGI, per germline. The V gene lost 5 bases and the J gene lost 0 bases, with 11 bases spanning the gap. CDR3 size: 15 residues. The CDR3 reads CASSPQGYSNQPQHF. CDR3 DNA sequence: TGTGCCAGCAGTCCACAGGGTTATAGCAATCAGCCCCAGCATTTT.

V usage is TRBV7-2 and J usage is TRBJ2-7; the match to TRBD2 covers 10 bases. The CDR3 runs to 14 residues. Germline trimming cut 5 bases from V and 0 bases from J; bases unmatched to any gene: 1. The germline V gene has CDR1 SGHTA and CDR2 FQGNSA. The CDR3 nucleotides are TGTGCCAGCAGCCGGACTAGCGGCTCCTACGAGCAGTACTTC. It yields the protein CASSRTSGSYEQYF.

The table lists this clone with a count of one. The chain employs TRBV7-2 and TRBJ2-5, with TRBD2 matching over 7 bases. V was clipped by 2 bases and J by 5 bases; unmatched bases: 11. The CDR3 is made up of 16 amino acids. Germline CDR1 reads SGHTA; CDR2 reads FQGNSA. The CDR3 nucleotides are TGTGCCAGCAGCTTATCTGGGGGGGTTCGGGGTGAGACCCAGTACTTC. Residues: CASSLSGGVRGETQYF.

The chain couples TRBV27 to TRBJ2-1; D remains unclear. The V end was cut by 0 bases, the J end by 1 base, with 7 bases between. The CDR3 consists of 15 residues. CDR1 MNHEY and CDR2 SMNVEV come from the germline V gene (reference sequence). CDR3 coding DNA: TGTGCCAGCAGTTTATCAGGCGGATCCTACAATGAGCAGTTCTTC. This codes for CASSLSGGSYNEQFF.

This clone was recorded only once. The V call is TRBV27, the J call TRBJ2-3, with D unclear. Between the trimmed V and J ends, which lost 8 bases and 4 bases, there was a span of 7 bases. Germline V lookup: CDR1 MNHEY, CDR2 SMNVEV (reference sequence). The CDR3 runs to 11 residues. This CDR3 is CASLGADTQYF. Here the CDR3 DNA reads TGTGCCAGCTTAGGAGCAGATACGCAGTATTTT.

The chain combines TRBV9 with TRBJ2-5; 12 bases match TRBD2. CDR3 size: 16 residues. Germline trimming cut 1 base from V and 1 base from J; bases unmatched to any gene: 2. Germline V CDR1 and CDR2: SGDLS, YYNGEE. This CDR3 is CASSVTSGGTQETQYF. The CDR3 DNA sequence: TGTGCCAGCAGCGTAACTAGCGGGGGGACCCAAGAGACCCAGTACTTC.

The rearrangement uses TRBV5-4 and TRBJ2-7; 9 bases line up with TRBD1. Germline V CDR1 and CDR2: SGHNT, YYREEE (reference sequence). J lost 6 bases, V lost 3 bases, and 10 bases had no gene match. The CDR3 totals 15 residues. The CDR3 loop is CASSWGGQGKAEQYV. Written as DNA, the CDR3 is TGTGCCAGCAGCTGGGGGGGACAGGGAAAAGCCGAGCAGTACGTC.

This clone was detected once. The V and J genes are TRBV27 and TRBJ1-2; 8 bases map to TRBD1. Trimming at V came to 0 bases and at J to 7 bases, leaving 7 bases not matched to a gene. CDR3 length equals 15 residues. The germline gives CDR1 MNHEY, CDR2 SMNVEV (reference sequence). The CDR3 DNA follows: TGTGCCAGCAGTTTATCGGGGACAGGTATCGCTGGCTACACCTTC. Translated, it gives CASSLSGTGIAGYTF.

The V call is TRBV5-5, the J call TRBJ1-6; 8 nucleotides align to TRBD1. Germline V gene lookup returns CDR1 SGHKS and CDR2 YYEKEE (reference sequence). The CDR3 sequence is 15 residues long. J was trimmed by 4 bases and V by 3 bases; bases with no gene match: 3. The CDR3 DNA is TGTGCCAGCAGCTCAGGGGGCGGGTATAATTCACCCCTCCACTTT. Residues: CASSSGGGYNSPLHF.

The V gene is TRBV5-1, the J gene TRBJ1-2, with 7 bases matching TRBD1. The CDR3 has 15 residues. V trimming: 4 bases; J trimming: 4 bases; junction bases outside the gene matches: 10. Looked up from germline, CDR1 is SGHRS and CDR2 is YFSETQ. The CDR3 coding sequence is TGCGCCAGCAGCCCTGTCCCGGGACAGTTCTATGGCTACACCTTC. Translation gives CASSPVPGQFYGYTF.

This clone was counted a single time. This rearrangement joins TRBV30 to TRBJ1-5; D not certain. V lost 2 bases and J lost 6, with 14 bases in between. This CDR3 spans 14 amino acids. Germline V gene lookup returns CDR1 GTSNPN and CDR2 SVGIG (reference sequence). The CDR3 sequence: CAWSPGIRGQPQHF. CDR3 bases: TGTGCCTGGAGTCCCGGGATTCGAGGTCAGCCCCAGCATTTT.

V is TRBV5-1 and J is TRBJ2-7; 9 nucleotides agree with TRBD1. This CDR3 comprises 15 residues. Trimming removed 1 base from V and 3 bases from J; junction bases left unmatched: 5. CDR1 SGHRS and CDR2 YFSETQ come from the germline V gene. CDR3 loop: CASSLQGTGSYEQYF. CDR3 bases: TGCGCCAGCAGCTTGCAGGGGACAGGGAGCTACGAGCAGTACTTC.

This clone was seen a handful of times. V gene TRBV3-1 (or the pseudogene TRBV3-2) combines with J gene TRBJ2-2; possible D gene TRBD1, 5 bases. The germline gives CDR1 LGHDT, CDR2 YNNKEL (reference sequence). Trimming left V 1 base short and J 1 base short, with 10 bases between. The CDR3 sequence is 16 residues long. This CDR3 reads CASSQGRAQNTGELFF. The DNA for the CDR3 is TGTGCCAGCAGCCAAGGCAGGGCCCAGAACACCGGGGAGCTGTTTTTT.

The gene calls are TRBV7-9 and TRBJ2-7; TRBD2 is a possible D gene (6 bases). This CDR3 has 14 residues. The V end was cut by 5 bases, the J end by 4 bases, with 15 bases between. CDR1 and CDR2 from the germline V gene are SEHNR and FQNEAQ (reference sequence). CDR3 loop: CASSVPGLYYEQYF. The DNA of the CDR3 is TGTGCCAGCAGCGTACCGGGACTGTATTACGAGCAGTACTTC.

A remark on this clone: The sample carries other DNA sequences with the same CDR3. The gene calls are TRBV19 and TRBJ1-5; D is perhaps TRBD1 (6 bases). Germline-derived CDR1 and CDR2 are LNHDA and SQIVND (reference sequence). The length of the CDR3 is 15 residues. Between the trimmed V and J ends, which lost 3 bases and 3 bases, there was a span of 12 bases. The CDR3 spells CASSMGQGLNQPQHF. CDR3 nucleotide sequence: TGTGCCAGTAGTATGGGGCAGGGGCTCAATCAGCCCCAGCATTTT. The whole variable domain, filled in from reference TRBV19 and TRBJ1-5, reads DGGITQSPKYLFRKEGQNVTLSCEQNLNHDAMYWYRQDPGQGLRLIYYSQIVNDFQKGDIAEGYSVSREKKESFPLTVTSAQKNPTAFYLCASSMGQGLNQPQHFGDGTRLSIL.